This T cell receptor (beta chain) stems from a study of T cell repertoires in cytomegalovirus infection. A note on this clonotype: Its target is unknown.

J gave up 2 bases and V 1 base, and 5 bases lay outside the gene matches. The germline CDR1 and CDR2 sequences are DFQATT and SNEGSKA (reference sequence). The CDR3 spans 15 residues. TCRdb re-derived calls from the reads in MiXCR, one entry per CDR3 protein. The table records approximately 470,000 distinct CDR3 sequences, about 44% of them present only once. The sequencing here drew on cultured PBMCs, taken from culture after CMV antigen stimulation. The sequence derives from a human donor in good health (CMV status not recorded). Some clones in this sample may be carry-over from other donors' samples. The V and J genes are TRBV20-1 and TRBJ2-3, with 8 bases matching TRBD2. DNA of the CDR3: TGCAGTGCTAGAGCGGGGGGGTGGGACACAGATACGCAGTATTTT. This sequence encodes CSARAGGWDTDTQYF.